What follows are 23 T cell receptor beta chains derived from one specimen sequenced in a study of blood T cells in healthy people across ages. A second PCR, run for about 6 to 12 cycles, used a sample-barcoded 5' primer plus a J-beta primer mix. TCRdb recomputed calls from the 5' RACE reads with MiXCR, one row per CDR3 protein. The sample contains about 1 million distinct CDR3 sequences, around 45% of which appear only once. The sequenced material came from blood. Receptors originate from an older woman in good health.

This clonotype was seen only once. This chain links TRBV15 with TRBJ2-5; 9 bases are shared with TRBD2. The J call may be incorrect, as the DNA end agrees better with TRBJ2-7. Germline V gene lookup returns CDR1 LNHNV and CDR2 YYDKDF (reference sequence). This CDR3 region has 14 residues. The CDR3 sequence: CATSPGTSLHEQYF. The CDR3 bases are TGTGCCACCAGCCCTGGGACTAGCTTACACGAGCAGTACTTC.

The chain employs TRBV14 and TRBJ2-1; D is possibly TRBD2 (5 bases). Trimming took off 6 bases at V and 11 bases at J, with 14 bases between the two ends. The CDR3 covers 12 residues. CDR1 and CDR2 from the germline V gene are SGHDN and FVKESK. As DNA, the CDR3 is TGTGCCAGCAGTCCCATCGGGGTTCAGCAGTTCTTC. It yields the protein CASSPIGVQQFF.

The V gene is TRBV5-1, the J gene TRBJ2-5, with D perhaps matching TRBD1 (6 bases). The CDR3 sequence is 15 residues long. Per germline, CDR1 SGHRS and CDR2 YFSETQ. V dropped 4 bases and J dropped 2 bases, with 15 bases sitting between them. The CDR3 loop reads CASSAGQTLQETQYF. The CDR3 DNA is TGCGCCAGCAGCGCTGGACAGACCCTACAAGAGACCCAGTACTTC.

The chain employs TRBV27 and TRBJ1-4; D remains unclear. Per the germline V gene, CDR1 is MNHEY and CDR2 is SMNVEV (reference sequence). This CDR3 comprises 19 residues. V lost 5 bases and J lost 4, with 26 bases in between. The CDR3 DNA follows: TGTGCCAGCAGTGGGTGTCAGTGGAGGGCCCCCCAGAATAATGAAAAACTGTTTTTT. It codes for CASSGCQWRAPQNNEKLFF.

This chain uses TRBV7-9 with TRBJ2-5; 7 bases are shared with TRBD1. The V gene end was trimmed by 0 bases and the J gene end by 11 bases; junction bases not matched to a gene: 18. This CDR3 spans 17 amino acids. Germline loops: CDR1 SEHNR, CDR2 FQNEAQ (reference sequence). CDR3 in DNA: TGTGCCAGCAGCTTAGCGACAGGGTTTGGCCTACACAATGAGCAGTACTTC. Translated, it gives CASSLATGFGLHNEQYF.

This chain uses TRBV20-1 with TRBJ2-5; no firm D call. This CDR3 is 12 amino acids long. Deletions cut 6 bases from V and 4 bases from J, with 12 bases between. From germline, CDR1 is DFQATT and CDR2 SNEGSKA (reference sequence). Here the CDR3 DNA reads TGCAGTGCGCCGAAAGAGACAGAGACCCAGTACTTC. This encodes CSAPKETETQYF.

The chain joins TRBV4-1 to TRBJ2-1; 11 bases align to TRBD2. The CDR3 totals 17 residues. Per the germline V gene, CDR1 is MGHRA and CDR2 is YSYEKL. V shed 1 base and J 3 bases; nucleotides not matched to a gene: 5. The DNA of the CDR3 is TGCGCCAGCAGCCAAGGGATAGCGGGGGGGTACTACAATGAGCAGTTCTTC. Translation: CASSQGIAGGYYNEQFF.

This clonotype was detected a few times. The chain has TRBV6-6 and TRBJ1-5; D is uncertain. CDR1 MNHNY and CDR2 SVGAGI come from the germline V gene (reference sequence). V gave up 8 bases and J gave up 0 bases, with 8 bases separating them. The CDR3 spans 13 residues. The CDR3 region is CASGQYSNQPQHF. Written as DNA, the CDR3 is TGTGCCAGCGGGCAGTATAGCAATCAGCCCCAGCATTTT.

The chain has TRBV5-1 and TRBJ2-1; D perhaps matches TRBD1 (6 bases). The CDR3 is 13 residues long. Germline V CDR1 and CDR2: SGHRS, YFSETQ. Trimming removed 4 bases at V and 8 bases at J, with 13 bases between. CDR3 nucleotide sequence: TGCGCCAGCAGCCTACAGGGAGTCCATGAGCAGTTCTTC. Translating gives CASSLQGVHEQFF.

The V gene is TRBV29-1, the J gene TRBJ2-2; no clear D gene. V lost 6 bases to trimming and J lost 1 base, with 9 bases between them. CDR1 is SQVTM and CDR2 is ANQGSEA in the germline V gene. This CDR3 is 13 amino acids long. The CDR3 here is CSVLVRNTGELFF. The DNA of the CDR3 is TGCAGCGTCCTAGTTCGGAACACCGGGGAGCTGTTTTTT.

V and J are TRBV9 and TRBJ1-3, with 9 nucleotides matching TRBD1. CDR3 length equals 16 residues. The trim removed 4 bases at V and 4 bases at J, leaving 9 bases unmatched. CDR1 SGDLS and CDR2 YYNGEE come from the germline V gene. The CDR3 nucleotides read TGTGCCAGCAGCCTAAAACAGGGGGCGACCGGAAACACCATATATTTT. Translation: CASSLKQGATGNTIYF.

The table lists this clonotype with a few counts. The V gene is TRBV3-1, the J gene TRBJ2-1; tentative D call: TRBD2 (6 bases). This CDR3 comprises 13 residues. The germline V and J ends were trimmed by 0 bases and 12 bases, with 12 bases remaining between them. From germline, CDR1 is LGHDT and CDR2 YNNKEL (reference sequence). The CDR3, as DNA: TGTGCCAGCAGCCAAGATACGCTAGCGCGGCAGTTCTTC. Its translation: CASSQDTLARQFF.

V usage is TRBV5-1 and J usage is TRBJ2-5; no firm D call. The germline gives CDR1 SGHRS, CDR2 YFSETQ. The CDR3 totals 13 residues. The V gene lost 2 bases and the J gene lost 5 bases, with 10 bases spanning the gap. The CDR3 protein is CASSFTPLETQYF. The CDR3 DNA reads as TGCGCCAGCAGCTTCACTCCCTTGGAGACCCAGTACTTC. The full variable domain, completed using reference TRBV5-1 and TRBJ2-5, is KAGVTQTPRYLIKTRGQQVTLSCSPISGHRSVSWYQQTPGQGLQFLFEYFSETQRNKGNFPGRFSGRQFSNSRSEMNVSTLELGDSALYLCASSFTPLETQYFGPGTRLLVL.

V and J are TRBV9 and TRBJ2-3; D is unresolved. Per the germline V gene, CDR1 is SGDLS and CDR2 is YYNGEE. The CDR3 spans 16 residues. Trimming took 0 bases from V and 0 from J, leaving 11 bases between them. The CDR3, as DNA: TGTGCCAGCAGCGTAGCAAGCGACGTAAGCACAGATACGCAGTATTTT. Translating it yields CASSVASDVSTDTQYF.

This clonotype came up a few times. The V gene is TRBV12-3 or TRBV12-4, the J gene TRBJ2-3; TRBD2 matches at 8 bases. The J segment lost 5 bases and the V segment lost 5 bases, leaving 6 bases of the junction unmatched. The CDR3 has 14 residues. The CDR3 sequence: CASSRAGVEDTQYF. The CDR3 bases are TGTGCCAGCAGTAGAGCGGGAGTGGAAGATACGCAGTATTTT.

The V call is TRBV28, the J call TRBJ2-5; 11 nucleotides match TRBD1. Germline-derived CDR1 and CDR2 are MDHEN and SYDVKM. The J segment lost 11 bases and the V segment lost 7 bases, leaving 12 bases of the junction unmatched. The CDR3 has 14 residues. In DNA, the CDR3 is TGTGCCAGCAACCAGGGGGACAGGGGGGGTTGGCAGTACTTC. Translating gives CASNQGDRGGWQYF.

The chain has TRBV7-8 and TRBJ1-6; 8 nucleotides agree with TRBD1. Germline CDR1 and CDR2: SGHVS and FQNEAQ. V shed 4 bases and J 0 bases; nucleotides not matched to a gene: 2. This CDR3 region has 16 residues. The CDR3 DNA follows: TGTGCCAGCAGCTCGCAGGGGGCCTCCTATAATTCACCCCTCCACTTT. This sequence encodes CASSSQGASYNSPLHF.

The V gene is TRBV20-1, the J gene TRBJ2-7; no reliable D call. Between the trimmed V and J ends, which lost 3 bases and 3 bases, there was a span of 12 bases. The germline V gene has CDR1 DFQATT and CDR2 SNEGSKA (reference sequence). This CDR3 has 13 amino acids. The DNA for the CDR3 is TGCAGTGCTAGTGGTCCCCCGCTCTACGAGCAGTACTTC. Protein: CSASGPPLYEQYF.

CDR3 DNA: TGTGCCTCCGCGAGAGGCGAAAACATTCAGTACTTC. Protein: CASARGENIQYF. The chain joins TRBV6-6 to TRBJ2-4, with D uncertain. This CDR3 is 12 amino acids long. Germline loops: CDR1 MNHNY, CDR2 SVGAGI (reference sequence). V was clipped by 11 bases and J by 5 bases, with 13 bases between them.

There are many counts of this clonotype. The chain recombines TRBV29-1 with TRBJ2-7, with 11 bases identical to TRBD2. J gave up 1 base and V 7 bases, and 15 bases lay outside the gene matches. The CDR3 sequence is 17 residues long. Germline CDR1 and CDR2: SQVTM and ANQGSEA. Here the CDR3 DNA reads TGCAGCGACGACCCTCGACTAGCGGGAACGGTATCCTACGAGCAGTACTTC. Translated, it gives CSDDPRLAGTVSYEQYF.

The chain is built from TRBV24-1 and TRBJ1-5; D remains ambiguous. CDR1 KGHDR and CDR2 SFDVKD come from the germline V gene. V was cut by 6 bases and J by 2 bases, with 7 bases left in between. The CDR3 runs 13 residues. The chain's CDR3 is CATSLEGNQPQHF. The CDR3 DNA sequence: TGTGCCACCAGTTTGGAGGGCAATCAGCCCCAGCATTTT.

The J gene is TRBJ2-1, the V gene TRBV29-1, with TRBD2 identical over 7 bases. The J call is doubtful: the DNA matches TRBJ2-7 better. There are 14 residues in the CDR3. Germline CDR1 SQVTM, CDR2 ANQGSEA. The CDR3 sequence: CSVGPGGVYNEQYF. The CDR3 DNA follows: TGCAGCGTTGGCCCTGGGGGGGTCTACAATGAGCAGTACTTC.

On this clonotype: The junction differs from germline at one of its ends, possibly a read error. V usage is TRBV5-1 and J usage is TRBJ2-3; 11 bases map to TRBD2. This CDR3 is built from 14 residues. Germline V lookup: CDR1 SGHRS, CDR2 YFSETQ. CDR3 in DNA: TGCGTCAGCAGCCCCGGGACTAGCGGAGATACGCAGTATTTT. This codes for CVSSPGTSGDTQYF.